This TCR beta chain was sequenced during a study of CD8 T cells in Susac syndrome. Study results and caveats: Acknowledgment was made by the study that its TCR sequencing and HLA analysis involved a relatively small number of individuals.

This CDR3 contains 15 residues. Trimming removed 0 bases at V and 8 bases at J, with 13 bases between. Negative isolation yielded CD4+ and CD8+ T cells, and FACS enriched TEMRA cells. Reverse transcription used about 0.45 to 1 ug RNA and random hexamers. The immunoSEQ assay covered 54 Vbeta and 13 Jbeta segments for CDR3. Via MiXCR, TCRdb re-called the immunoSEQ multiplex PCR reads, giving one row per CDR3 protein. The sample consists of 100,000 to 150,000 distinct CDR3 sequences, about 95% of them appearing once. A note on this clonotype: The target antigen is unknown.

This TCR derives from a human donor in good health. The specimen was CD4+ T cells from PBMCs. The chain joins TRBV12-3 or TRBV12-4 to TRBJ1-4; D is unresolved. The CDR3 DNA reads TGTGCCAGCAGTTTAGCCGTGGCAGATCGGGAAAAACTGTTTTTT. This encodes CASSLAVADREKLFF.